Included here is one TCR beta chain sequence, with context. These data are taken from a study of blood T cell repertoires in COVID-19. Whole-study context: Material from acute and convalescent COVID-19 was sourced from the United States, Italy and Spain. In each case, the material was cDNA or gDNA derived from T cells, B-cell-depleted T cells, or PBMCs.

Source study methods: Quantification of nucleated cells was approximated via reference gene primer amplification. Assay: immunoSEQ multiplex PCR; the TCRdb copy retains only in-frame clones and omits some. D and trimming were read from the DNA, whereas the V and J calls and clone size are those reported in that table. Found here are 200,000 to 300,000 clones, about 86% of them singletons; the top ten hold 1.5% to 2%. Germline V gives CDR1 MNHNS, CDR2 SASEGT. Trimming removed 2 bases from V and 3 bases from J, with 9 bases in between. The CDR3 covers 14 residues. This chain links TRBV6-1 with TRBJ2-3; the D gene is possibly TRBD2 (6 bases). Sequencing was performed on peripheral blood. The receptor's source is a man aged 30 to 39 with active or convalescent COVID-19. This CDR3 reads CASSEMGGTDTQYF. The CDR3 DNA follows: TGTGCCAGCAGTGAAATGGGGGGAACAGATACGCAGTATTTT.